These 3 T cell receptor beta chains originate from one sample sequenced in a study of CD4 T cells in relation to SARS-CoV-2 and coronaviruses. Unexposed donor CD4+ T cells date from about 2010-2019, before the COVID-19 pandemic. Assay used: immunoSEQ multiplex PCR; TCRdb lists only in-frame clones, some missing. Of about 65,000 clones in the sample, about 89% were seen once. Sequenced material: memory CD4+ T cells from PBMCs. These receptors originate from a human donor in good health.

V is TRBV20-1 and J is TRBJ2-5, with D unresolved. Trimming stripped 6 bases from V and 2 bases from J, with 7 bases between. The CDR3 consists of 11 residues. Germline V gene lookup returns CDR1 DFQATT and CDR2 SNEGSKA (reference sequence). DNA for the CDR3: TGCAGTGCCACGAAACAAGAGACCCAGTACTTC. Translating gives CSATKQETQYF.

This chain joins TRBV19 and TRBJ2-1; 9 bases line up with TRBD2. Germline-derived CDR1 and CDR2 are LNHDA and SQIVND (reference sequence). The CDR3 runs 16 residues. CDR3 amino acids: CPPSAGGGSSYNEQFF. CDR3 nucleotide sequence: TGTCCGCCTTCAGCGGGAGGCGGGAGCTCCTACAATGAGCAGTTCTTC.

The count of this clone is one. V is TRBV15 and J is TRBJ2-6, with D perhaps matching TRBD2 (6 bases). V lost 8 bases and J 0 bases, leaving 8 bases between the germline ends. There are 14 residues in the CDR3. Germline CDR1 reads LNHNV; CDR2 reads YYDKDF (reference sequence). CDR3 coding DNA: TGTGCCACCTGGAGGGGCTCTGGGGCCAACGTCCTGACTTTC. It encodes CATWRGSGANVLTF.